This TCR beta chain was retrieved from a study of shared clonotypes between healthy human individuals. Trimming cost V 2 bases and J 0 bases; bases outside gene matches: 11. CDR1 is SGDLS, CDR2 YYNGEE, per germline. The CDR3 covers 19 residues. Naive CD8 cells lacked CD45RO and underwent positive selection for CCR7, leaving out terminally differentiated effector memory CD45RA+ cells. Only in-frame clones appear in the TCRdb table, and some are missing; sequencing was by immunoSEQ multiplex PCR. This sample yields under 1 million clones, of which about 91% are seen a single time; 24% belongs to the top ten.

This TCR came from a man under 40 in good health. Sequencing was done on a sample of naive CD8+ T cells sorted from blood. The chain carries TRBV9 and TRBJ2-1, with 10 bases aligning to TRBD2. The CDR3 region is CASSVGGLWTSGSYNEQFF. In DNA, the CDR3 is TGTGCCAGCAGCGTGGGAGGACTTTGGACTAGCGGCTCCTACAATGAGCAGTTCTTC.